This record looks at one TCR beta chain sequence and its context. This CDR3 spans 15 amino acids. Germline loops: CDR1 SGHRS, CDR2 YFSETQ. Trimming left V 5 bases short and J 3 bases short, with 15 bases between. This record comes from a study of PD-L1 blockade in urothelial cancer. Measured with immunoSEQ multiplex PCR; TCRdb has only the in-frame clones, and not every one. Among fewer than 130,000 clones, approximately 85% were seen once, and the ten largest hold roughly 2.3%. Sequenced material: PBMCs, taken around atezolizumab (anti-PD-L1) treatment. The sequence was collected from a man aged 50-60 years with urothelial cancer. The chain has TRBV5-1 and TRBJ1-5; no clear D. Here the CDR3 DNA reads TGCGCCAGCAGGTCCCAACCCGAGGCCAATCAGCCCCAGCATTTT. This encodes CASRSQPEANQPQHF.